The T cell receptor beta chain described here comes from a study of cytomegalovirus exposure and HLA in healthy donors. The PCR contained 60 Vbeta and 13 Jbeta primers. Generated by immunoSEQ multiplex PCR, the TCRdb table keeps only in-frame clones and is missing some. The sample lists some 120,000 clones, roughly two thirds occurring once. This CDR3 has 11 residues. Trimming removed 6 bases at V and 6 bases at J, with 9 bases between. The germline V gene encodes CDR1 MNHEY and CDR2 SMNVEV (reference sequence). Sequencing was done on a sample of PBMCs. The source of this sequence is a man aged 30 to 39 in good health and CMV-seropositive. The chain combines TRBV27 with TRBJ2-7, with D unclear. CDR3 sequence reads: CASRSPLEQYF. CDR3 coding DNA: TGTGCCAGCAGATCTCCCCTCGAGCAGTACTTC.